Shown below are 9 T cell receptor beta chains from a single sample sequenced in a study of blood T cell repertoires in COVID-19. Using immunoSEQ multiplex PCR, the repertoire was profiled, and TCRdb retains in-frame clones only, with some absent. Counted here are roughly 140,000 clones, over 70% occurring once; the ten biggest clones make up less than 2%. Sequenced: peripheral blood. The receptors were sampled from an older woman with acute or convalescent COVID-19.

The chain combines TRBV13 with TRBJ1-6; 7 bases are shared with TRBD1. The J segment lost 10 bases and the V segment lost 5 bases, leaving 8 bases of the junction unmatched. Germline loops: CDR1 PRHDT, CDR2 FYEKMQ (reference sequence). CDR3 length equals 14 residues. The DNA of the CDR3 is TGTGCCAGCAGCGTCGACAGGGCAGGGTCACCCCTCCACTTT. It yields the protein CASSVDRAGSPLHF. Full variable domain (rest looked up from reference TRBV13 and TRBJ1-6): AAGVIQSPRHLIKEKRETATLKCYPIPRHDTVYWYQQGPGQDPQFLISFYEKMQSDKGSIPDRFSAQQFSDYHSELNMSSLELGDSALYFCASSVDRAGSPLHFGNGTRLTVT.

The genes are TRBV5-6 and TRBJ1-1; no clear D gene. The germline gives CDR1 SGHDT, CDR2 YYEEEE. Between the trimmed V and J ends, which lost 4 bases and 7 bases, there was a span of 8 bases. This CDR3 comprises 11 residues. The CDR3 here is CASSVSGEAFF. CDR3 coding DNA: TGTGCCAGCAGCGTCTCGGGTGAAGCTTTCTTT.

The V and J genes are TRBV6-2 or TRBV6-3 and TRBJ2-7; D possibly corresponds to TRBD2 (5 bases). Trimming cost V 0 bases and J 3 bases, with 6 bases left between them. The germline CDR1 and CDR2 sequences are MNHEY and SVGEGT. There are 13 residues in the CDR3. CDR3 sequence: CASSYSEVYEQYF. CDR3 nucleotides: TGTGCCAGCAGTTACTCGGAGGTCTACGAGCAGTACTTC.

V is TRBV5-1 and J is TRBJ2-7, with 10 bases that match TRBD2. CDR1 is SGHRS and CDR2 is YFSETQ in the germline V gene. V lost 4 bases to trimming and J lost 3 bases; unmatched junction nucleotides: 1. This CDR3 is 13 amino acids long. DNA for the CDR3: TGCGCCAGCAGCCCTAGCGGGAGCTACGAGCAGTACTTC. Translated, it gives CASSPSGSYEQYF.

This clone was seen only a few times. The junction departs from germline at one end; a sequencing error may be responsible. The chain combines TRBV7-9 with TRBJ1-5; tentatively, D is TRBD1 (6 bases). Per germline, CDR1 SEHNR and CDR2 FQNEAQ (reference sequence). CDR3 size: 13 residues. The CDR3 is CASSLDGTLPQHF. The CDR3 coding sequence is TGTGCCAGCAGTTTAGACGGGACACTACCCCAGCATTTT.

The chain uses TRBV5-6 and TRBJ1-4, with 7 positions matching TRBD1. The CDR3 is 14 residues long. J gave up 6 bases and V 0 bases, and 2 bases lay outside the gene matches. Germline V gives CDR1 SGHDT, CDR2 YYEEEE. For the CDR3, the DNA is TGTGCCAGCAGCTTGGCCCAGGGGGATGAAAAACTGTTTTTT. Its protein product is CASSLAQGDEKLFF.

To note about this clone: Other DNA sequences in this specimen translate into the identical CDR3. The rearrangement joins TRBV19 to TRBJ1-5; the match to TRBD1 covers 7 bases. The trim removed 4 bases at V and 2 bases at J, leaving 2 bases unmatched. Germline loops: CDR1 LNHDA, CDR2 SQIVND (reference sequence). This CDR3 comprises 14 residues. This CDR3 reads CASSTTGGNQPQHF. As DNA, the CDR3 is TGTGCCAGTAGTACTACAGGGGGCAATCAGCCCCAGCATTTT.

The chain has TRBV21-1 and TRBJ2-3; TRBD2 is the table's D call and was not checked against the DNA. TRBV21-1 is annotated as a pseudogene. This CDR3 is built from 18 residues. The CDR3 sequence is CASSSQGALREGSDTQYF. The CDR3 DNA reads TGTGCCAGCAGCTCCCAAGGGGCTTTGAGGGAGGGCTCGGATACGCAGTATTTT.

For the CDR3, the DNA is TGTGCCAGCAGAAGACTAGCGGGAGGCGCCGGGGAGCTGTTTTTT. Protein sequence: CASRRLAGGAGELFF. This sequence joins TRBV2 and TRBJ2-2, with 13 bases fitting TRBD2. V lost 6 bases and J lost 6; bases outside the gene matches: 4. This CDR3 is 15 amino acids long. Germline V CDR1 and CDR2: SNHLY, FYNNEI. Variable domain in full (rest from reference TRBV2 and TRBJ2-2): EPEVTQTPSHQVTQMGQEVILRCVPISNHLYFYWYRQILGQKVEFLVSFYNNEISEKSEIFDDQFSVERPDGSNFTLKIRSTKLEDSAMYFCASRRLAGGAGELFFGEGSRLTVL.